This section outlines one T cell receptor beta chain sequence together with its context. Its antigen remains unknown. TCRdb keeps only in-frame clones here, not all; method: immunoSEQ multiplex PCR. The sample records about 140,000 clones, approximately 90% being singletons. This sample is drawn from a study of Ad26.COV2.S vaccination and SARS-CoV-2 variants. Study observations and caveats: Recipients given vaccine exceeded placebo recipients in spike-specific TCR breadth.

CDR3 length equals 16 residues. V was clipped by 3 bases and J by 0 bases; unmatched bases: 4. Germline CDR1 and CDR2: MGHRA and YSYEKL. Sequenced here: peripheral blood, sampled after recovery from COVID-19. This chain connects TRBV4-1 to TRBJ1-4, with 7 bases aligning to TRBD1. This sequence originates from a human donor who had recovered from COVID-19. CDR3 nucleotide sequence: TGCGCCAGCAGCCATCGGGACAGAGCAACTAATGAAAAACTGTTTTTT. This gives the protein CASSHRDRATNEKLFF.